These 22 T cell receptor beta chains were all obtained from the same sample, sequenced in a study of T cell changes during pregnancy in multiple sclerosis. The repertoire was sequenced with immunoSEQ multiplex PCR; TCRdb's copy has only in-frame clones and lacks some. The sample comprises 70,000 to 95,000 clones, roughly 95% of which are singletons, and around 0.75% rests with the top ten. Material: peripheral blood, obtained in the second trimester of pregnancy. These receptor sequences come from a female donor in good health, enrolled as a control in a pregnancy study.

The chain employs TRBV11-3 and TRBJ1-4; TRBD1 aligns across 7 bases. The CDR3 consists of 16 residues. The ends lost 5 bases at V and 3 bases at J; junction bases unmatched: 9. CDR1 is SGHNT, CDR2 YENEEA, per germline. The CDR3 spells CASSDRTGPANEKLFF. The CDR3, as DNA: TGTGCCAGCAGCGATAGGACAGGCCCAGCTAATGAAAAACTGTTTTTT.

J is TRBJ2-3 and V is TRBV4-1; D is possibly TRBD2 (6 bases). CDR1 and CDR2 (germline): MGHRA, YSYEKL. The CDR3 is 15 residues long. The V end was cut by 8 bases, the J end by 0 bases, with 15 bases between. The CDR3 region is CASRARGVSTDTQYF. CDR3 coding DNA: TGCGCCAGCCGAGCTCGCGGGGTTAGCACAGATACGCAGTATTTT.

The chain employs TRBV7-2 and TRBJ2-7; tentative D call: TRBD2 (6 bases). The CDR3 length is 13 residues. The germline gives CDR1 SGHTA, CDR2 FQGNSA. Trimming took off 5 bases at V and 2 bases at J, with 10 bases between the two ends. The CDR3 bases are TGTGCCAGCAGCGGGACTCCTACCTACGAGCAGTACTTC. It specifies CASSGTPTYEQYF.

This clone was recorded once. CDR3 sequence (DNA): TGTGCCAGCAGCTTGGACAGGGGGCTTACAGATACGCAGTATTTT. Protein: CASSLDRGLTDTQYF. The chain recombines TRBV5-4 with TRBJ2-3, with TRBD1 matching over 9 bases. The V segment lost 0 bases and the J segment 3 bases; nucleotides outside the gene matches: 2. The CDR3 contains 15 residues. CDR1 and CDR2 from the germline V gene are SGHNT and YYREEE (reference sequence).

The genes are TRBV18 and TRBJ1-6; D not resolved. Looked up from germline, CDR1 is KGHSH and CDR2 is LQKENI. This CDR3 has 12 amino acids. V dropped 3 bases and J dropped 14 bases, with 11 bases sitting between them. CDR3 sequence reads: CASSPSRPTLHF. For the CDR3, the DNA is TGTGCCAGCTCACCGTCGCGCCCCACCCTCCACTTT.

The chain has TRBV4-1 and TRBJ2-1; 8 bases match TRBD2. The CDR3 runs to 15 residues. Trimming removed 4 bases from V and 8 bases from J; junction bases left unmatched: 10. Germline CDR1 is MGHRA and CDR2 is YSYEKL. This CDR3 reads CASSRGGTHVDEQFF. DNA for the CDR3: TGCGCCAGCAGCCGCGGGGGGACCCACGTGGATGAGCAGTTCTTC.

The CDR3 reads CASSMGQRNTEAFF. CDR3 sequence (DNA): TGTGCCAGCAGTATGGGACAGCGGAACACTGAAGCTTTCTTT. The J gene is TRBJ1-1, the V gene TRBV9; 7 nucleotides match TRBD1. The germline CDR1 and CDR2 sequences are SGDLS and YYNGEE. J was trimmed by 1 base and V by 5 bases; bases with no gene match: 5. This CDR3 spans 14 amino acids.

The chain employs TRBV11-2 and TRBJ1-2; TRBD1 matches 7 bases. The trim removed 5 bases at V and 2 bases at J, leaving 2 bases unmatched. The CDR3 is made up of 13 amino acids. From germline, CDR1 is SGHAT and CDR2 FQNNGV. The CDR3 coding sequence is TGTGCCAGCAGCCCGGGACAGAACTATGGCTACACCTTC. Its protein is CASSPGQNYGYTF.

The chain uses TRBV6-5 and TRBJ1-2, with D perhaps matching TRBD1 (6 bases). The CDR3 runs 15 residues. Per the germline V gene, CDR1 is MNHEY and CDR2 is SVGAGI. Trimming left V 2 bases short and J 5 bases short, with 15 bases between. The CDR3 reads CASSYGTQIEYGYTF. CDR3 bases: TGTGCCAGCAGTTACGGGACACAAATCGAGTATGGCTACACCTTC.

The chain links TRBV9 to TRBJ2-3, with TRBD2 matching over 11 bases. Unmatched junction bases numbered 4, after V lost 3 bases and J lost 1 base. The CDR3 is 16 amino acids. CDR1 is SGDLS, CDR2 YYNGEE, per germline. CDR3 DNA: TGTGCCAGCAGCGAGACTAGCGGGGCGCGCACAGATACGCAGTATTTT. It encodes CASSETSGARTDTQYF.

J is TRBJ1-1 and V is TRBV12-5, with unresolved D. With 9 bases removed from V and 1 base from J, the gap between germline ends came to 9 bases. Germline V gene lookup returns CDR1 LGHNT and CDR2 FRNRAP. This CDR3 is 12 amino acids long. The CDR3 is CASTTRNTEAFF. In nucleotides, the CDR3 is TGTGCTAGCACCACAAGGAACACTGAAGCTTTCTTT.

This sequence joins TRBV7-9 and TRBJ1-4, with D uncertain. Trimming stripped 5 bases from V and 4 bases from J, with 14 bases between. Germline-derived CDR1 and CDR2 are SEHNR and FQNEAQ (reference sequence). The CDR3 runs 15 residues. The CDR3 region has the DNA TGTGCCAGCAGCACAGACGGCGTTCGTAATGAAAAACTGTTTTTT. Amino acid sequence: CASSTDGVRNEKLFF.

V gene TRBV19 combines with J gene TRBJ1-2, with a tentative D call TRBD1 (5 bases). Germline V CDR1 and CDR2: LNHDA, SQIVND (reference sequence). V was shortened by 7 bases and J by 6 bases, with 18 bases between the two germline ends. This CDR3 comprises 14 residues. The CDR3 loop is CASTSQGYGDGYTF. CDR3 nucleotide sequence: TGTGCCAGTACTAGTCAGGGTTACGGCGATGGCTACACCTTC.

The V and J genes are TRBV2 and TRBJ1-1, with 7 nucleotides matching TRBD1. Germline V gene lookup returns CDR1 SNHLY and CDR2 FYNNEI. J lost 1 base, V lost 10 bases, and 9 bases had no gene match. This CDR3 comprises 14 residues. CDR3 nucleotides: TGTGCCACCACAAGGACAGGCGCGAACACTGAAGCTTTCTTT. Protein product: CATTRTGANTEAFF.

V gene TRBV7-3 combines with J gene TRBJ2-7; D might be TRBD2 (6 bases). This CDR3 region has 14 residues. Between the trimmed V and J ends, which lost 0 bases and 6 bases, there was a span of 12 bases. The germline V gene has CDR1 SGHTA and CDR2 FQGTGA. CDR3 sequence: CASSLTGDSSEQYF. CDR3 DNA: TGTGCCAGCAGCTTAACCGGGGACTCTTCCGAGCAGTACTTC.

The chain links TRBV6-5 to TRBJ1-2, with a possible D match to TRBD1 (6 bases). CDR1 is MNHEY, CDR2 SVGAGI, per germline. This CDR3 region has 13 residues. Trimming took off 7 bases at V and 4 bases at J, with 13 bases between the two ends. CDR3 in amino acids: CASTRGGAYGYTF. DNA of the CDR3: TGTGCCAGCACCCGAGGGGGGGCCTATGGCTACACCTTC.

As DNA, the CDR3 is TGTGCCAGCAGCTTATTTCTTCGTAGCAATCAGCCCCAGCATTTT. This sequence encodes CASSLFLRSNQPQHF. The chain employs TRBV7-3 and TRBJ1-5; D gene unclear. The germline gives CDR1 SGHTA, CDR2 FQGTGA. V lost 2 bases and J lost 0, with 8 bases in between. The CDR3 runs 15 residues.

For the CDR3, the DNA is TGTGCCAGCAGCGCCCGAGAAGGGACACCTGCCTACGAGCAGTACTTC. Its translation is CASSAREGTPAYEQYF. The V and J genes are TRBV9 and TRBJ2-7; a weak D match, TRBD1 (6 bases). CDR3 length: 16 amino acids. The germline V gene has CDR1 SGDLS and CDR2 YYNGEE. V was clipped by 3 bases and J by 2 bases, with 18 bases between them.

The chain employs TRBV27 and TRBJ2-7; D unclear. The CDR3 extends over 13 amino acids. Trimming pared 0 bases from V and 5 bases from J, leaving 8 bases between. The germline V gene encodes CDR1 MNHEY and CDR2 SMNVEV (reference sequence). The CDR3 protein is CASSLSSTHEQYF. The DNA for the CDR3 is TGTGCCAGCAGTTTATCGAGCACCCACGAGCAGTACTTC.

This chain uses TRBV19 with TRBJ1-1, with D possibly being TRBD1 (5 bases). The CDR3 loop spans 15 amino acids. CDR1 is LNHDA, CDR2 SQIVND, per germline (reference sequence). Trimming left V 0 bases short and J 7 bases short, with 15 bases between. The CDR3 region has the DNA TGTGCCAGTAGTATAGATCCGCAGGGTTTGAGTGAAGCTTTCTTT. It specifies CASSIDPQGLSEAFF. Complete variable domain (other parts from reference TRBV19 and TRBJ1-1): DGGITQSPKYLFRKEGQNVTLSCEQNLNHDAMYWYRQDPGQGLRLIYYSQIVNDFQKGDIAEGYSVSREKKESFPLTVTSAQKNPTAFYLCASSIDPQGLSEAFFGQGTRLTVV.

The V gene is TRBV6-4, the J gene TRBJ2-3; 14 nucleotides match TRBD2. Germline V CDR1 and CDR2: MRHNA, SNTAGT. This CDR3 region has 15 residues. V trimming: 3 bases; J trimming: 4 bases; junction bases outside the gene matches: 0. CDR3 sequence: CASSETSGGADTQYF. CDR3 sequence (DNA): TGTGCCAGCAGTGAGACTAGCGGGGGGGCAGATACGCAGTATTTT.

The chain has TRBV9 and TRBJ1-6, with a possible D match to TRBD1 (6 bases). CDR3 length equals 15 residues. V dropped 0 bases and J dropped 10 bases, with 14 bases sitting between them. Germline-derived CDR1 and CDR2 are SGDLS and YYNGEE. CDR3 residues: CASSVGGGVWSPLHF. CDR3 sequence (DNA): TGTGCCAGCAGCGTAGGAGGGGGAGTTTGGTCACCCCTCCACTTT.